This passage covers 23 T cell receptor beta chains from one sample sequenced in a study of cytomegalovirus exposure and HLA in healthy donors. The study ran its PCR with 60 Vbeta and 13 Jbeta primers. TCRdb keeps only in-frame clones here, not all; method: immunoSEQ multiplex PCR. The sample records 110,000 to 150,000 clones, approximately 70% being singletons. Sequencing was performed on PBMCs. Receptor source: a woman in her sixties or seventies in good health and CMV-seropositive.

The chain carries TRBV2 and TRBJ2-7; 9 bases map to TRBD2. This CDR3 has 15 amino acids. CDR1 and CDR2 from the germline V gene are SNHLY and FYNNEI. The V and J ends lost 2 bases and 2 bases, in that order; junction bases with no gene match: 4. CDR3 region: CASSEPGGRAYEQYF. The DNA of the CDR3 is TGTGCCAGCAGTGAACCTGGCGGGAGGGCCTACGAGCAGTACTTC.

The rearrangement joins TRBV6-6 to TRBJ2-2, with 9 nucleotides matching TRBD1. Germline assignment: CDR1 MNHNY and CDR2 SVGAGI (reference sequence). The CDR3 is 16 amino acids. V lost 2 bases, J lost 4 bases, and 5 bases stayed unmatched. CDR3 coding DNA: TGTGCCAGCAGTTACACGGGACAGGGAGGCACCGGGGAGCTGTTTTTT. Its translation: CASSYTGQGGTGELFF.

The CDR3 DNA is TGTGCCAGCAGAGATAGCGGGTCCGGCCTAGGTACGCAGTATTTT. It translates to CASRDSGSGLGTQYF. The genes are TRBV6-1 and TRBJ2-3; 7 positions agree with TRBD2. The CDR3 has 15 residues. The V and J ends lost 6 bases and 8 bases, in that order; junction bases with no gene match: 14. CDR1 MNHNS and CDR2 SASEGT come from the germline V gene.

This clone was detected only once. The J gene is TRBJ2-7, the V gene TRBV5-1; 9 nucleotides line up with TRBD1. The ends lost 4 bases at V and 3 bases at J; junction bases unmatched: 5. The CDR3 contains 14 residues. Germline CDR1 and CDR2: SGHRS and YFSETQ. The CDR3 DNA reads TGCGCCAGCAGCGCCGGGGGACAGGGCTACGAGCAGTACTTC. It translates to CASSAGGQGYEQYF. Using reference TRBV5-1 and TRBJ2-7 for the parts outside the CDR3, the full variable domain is KAGVTQTPRYLIKTRGQQVTLSCSPISGHRSVSWYQQTPGQGLQFLFEYFSETQRNKGNFPGRFSGRQFSNSRSEMNVSTLELGDSALYLCASSAGGQGYEQYFGPGTRLTVT.

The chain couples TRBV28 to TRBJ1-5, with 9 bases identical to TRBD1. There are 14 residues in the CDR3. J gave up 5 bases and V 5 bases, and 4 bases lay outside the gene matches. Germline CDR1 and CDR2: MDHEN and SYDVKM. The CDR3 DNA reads TGTGCCAGCAGTACAGGGGGCGTCGATCAGCCCCAGCATTTT. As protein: CASSTGGVDQPQHF.

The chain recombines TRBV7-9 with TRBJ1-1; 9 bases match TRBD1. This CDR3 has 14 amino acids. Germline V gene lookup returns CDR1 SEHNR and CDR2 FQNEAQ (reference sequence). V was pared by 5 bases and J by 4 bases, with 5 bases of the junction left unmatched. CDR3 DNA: TGTGCCAGCAGCGAGACAGGGGGTCGCACTGAAGCTTTCTTT. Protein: CASSETGGRTEAFF. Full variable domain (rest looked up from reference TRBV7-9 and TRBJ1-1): DTGVSQNPRHKITKRGQNVTFRCDPISEHNRLYWYRQTLGQGPEFLTYFQNEAQLEKSRLLSDRFSAERPKGSFSTLEIQRTEQGDSAMYLCASSETGGRTEAFFGQGTRLTVV.

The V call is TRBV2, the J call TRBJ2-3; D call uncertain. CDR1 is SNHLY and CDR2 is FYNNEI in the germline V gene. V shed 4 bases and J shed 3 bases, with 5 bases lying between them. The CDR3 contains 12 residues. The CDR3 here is CASSVRTDTQYF. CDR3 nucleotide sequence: TGTGCCAGCAGTGTCCGGACAGATACGCAGTATTTT.

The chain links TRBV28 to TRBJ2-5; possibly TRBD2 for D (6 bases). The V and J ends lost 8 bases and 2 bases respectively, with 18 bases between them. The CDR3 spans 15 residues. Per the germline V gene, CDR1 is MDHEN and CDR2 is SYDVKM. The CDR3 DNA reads TGTGCCAGCGAGTCCGAGGGTGCGGGGCAAGAGACCCAGTACTTC. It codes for CASESEGAGQETQYF.

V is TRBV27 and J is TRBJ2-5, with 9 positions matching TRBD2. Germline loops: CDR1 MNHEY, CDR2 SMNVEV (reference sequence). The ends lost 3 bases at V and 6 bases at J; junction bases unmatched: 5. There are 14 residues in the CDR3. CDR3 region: CASSLASGIKTQYF. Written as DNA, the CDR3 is TGTGCCAGCAGTTTGGCTAGCGGGATAAAGACCCAGTACTTC.

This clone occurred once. The DNA for the CDR3 is TGTGCCAGCAGCTTAGAAATTGAGACAGGGGCGGCTTTCTTT. It encodes CASSLEIETGAAFF. The V gene is TRBV7-9, the J gene TRBJ1-1, with 8 bases identical to TRBD1. CDR3 length: 14 residues. J lost 11 bases, V lost 1 base, and 9 bases had no gene match. Germline V gene data show CDR1 as SEHNR and CDR2 as FQNEAQ (reference sequence).

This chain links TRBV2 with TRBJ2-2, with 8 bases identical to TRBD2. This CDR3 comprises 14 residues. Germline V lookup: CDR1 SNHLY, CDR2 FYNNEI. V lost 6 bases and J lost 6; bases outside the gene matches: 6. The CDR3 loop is CASRTSDKAGELFF. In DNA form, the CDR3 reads TGTGCCAGCAGGACTAGCGATAAGGCCGGGGAGCTGTTTTTT.

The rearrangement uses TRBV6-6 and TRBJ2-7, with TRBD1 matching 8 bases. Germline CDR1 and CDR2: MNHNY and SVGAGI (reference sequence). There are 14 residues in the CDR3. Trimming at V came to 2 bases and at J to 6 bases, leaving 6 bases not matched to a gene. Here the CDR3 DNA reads TGTGCCAGCAGTTACCGGGACAGGAACGGCGAGCAGTACTTC. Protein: CASSYRDRNGEQYF.

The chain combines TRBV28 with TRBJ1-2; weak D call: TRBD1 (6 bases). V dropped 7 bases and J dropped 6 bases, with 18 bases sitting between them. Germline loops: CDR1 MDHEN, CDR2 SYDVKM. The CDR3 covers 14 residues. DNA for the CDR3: TGTGCCAGCAATGGGGGCCAGGGAGTGAATGGCTACACCTTC. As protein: CASNGGQGVNGYTF.

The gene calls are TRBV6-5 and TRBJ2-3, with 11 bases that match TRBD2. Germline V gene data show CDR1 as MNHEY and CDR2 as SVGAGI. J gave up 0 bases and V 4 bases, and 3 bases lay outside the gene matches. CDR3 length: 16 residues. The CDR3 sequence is CASSFRTSGSTDTQYF. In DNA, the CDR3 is TGTGCCAGCAGTTTTCGGACTAGCGGGAGCACAGATACGCAGTATTTT.

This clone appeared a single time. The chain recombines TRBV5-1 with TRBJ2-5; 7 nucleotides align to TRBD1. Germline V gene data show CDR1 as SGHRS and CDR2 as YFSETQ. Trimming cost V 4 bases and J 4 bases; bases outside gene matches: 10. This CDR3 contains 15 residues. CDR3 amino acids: CASSQETGSRETQYF. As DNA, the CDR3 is TGCGCCAGCAGCCAAGAGACAGGGTCAAGAGAGACCCAGTACTTC.

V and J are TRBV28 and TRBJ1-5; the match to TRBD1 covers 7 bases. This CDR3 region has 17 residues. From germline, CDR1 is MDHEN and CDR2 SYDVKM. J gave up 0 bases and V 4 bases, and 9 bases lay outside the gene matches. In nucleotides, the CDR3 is TGTGCCAGCAGTTCACCCATAGGGGGCCTTAGCAATCAGCCCCAGCATTTT. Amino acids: CASSSPIGGLSNQPQHF. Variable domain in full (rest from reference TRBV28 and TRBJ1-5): DVKVTQSSRYLVKRTGEKVFLECVQDMDHENMFWYRQDPGLGLRLIYFSYDVKMKEKGDIPEGYSVSREKKERFSLILESASTNQTSMYLCASSSPIGGLSNQPQHFGDGTRLSIL.

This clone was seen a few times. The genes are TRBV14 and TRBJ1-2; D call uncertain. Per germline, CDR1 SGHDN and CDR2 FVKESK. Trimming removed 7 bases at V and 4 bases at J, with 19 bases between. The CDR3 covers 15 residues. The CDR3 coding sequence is TGTGCCAGCACCAACCAAGTACACGCTCTCTATGGCTACACCTTC. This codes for CASTNQVHALYGYTF.

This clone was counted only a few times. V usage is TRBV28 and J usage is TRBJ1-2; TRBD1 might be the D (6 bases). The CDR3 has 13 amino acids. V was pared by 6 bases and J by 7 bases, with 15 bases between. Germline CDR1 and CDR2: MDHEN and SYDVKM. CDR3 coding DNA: TGTGCCAGCAGCTTGGGGGCTGAGTTTGGCTACACCTTC. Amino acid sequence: CASSLGAEFGYTF.

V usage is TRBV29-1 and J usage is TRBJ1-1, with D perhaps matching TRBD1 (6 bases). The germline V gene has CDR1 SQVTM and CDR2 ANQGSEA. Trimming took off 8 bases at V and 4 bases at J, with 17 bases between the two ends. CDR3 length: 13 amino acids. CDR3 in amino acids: CSPRKGEGTEAFF. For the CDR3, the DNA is TGCAGCCCAAGGAAGGGGGAGGGCACTGAAGCTTTCTTT. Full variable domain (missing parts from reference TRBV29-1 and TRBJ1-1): SAVISQKPSRDICQRGTSLTIQCQVDSQVTMMFWYRQQPGQSLTLIATANQGSEATYESGFVIDKFPISRPNLTFSTLTVSNMSPEDSSIYLCSPRKGEGTEAFFGQGTRLTVV.

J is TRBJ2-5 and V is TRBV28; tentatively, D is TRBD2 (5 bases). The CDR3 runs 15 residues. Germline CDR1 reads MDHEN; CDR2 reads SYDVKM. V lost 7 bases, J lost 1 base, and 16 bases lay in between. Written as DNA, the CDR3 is TGTGCCAGCACGTCCGGAGGAGCGGCCCAAGAGACCCAGTACTTC. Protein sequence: CASTSGGAAQETQYF.

In nucleotides, the CDR3 is TGCAGCGGGGGGGACGGGCCGGAAAAACTGTTTTTT. It codes for CSGGDGPEKLFF. The chain couples TRBV29-1 to TRBJ1-4; a possible D gene is TRBD1 (5 bases). Per germline, CDR1 SQVTM and CDR2 ANQGSEA. The CDR3 contains 12 residues. The V end was cut by 7 bases, the J end by 8 bases, with 14 bases between.

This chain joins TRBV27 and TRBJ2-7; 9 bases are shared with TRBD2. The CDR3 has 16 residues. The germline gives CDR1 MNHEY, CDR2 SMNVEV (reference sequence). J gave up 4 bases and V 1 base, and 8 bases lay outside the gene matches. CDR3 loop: CASSLYAGLAGYEQYF. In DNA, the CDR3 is TGTGCCAGCAGTTTATATGCGGGACTAGCTGGTTACGAGCAGTACTTC.

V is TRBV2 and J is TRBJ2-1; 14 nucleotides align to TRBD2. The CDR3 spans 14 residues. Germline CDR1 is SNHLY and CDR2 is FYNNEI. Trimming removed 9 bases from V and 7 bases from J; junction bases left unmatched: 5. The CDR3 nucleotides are TGTGCCAGTATCGGACTAGCGGGGGGTAATGAGCAGTTCTTC. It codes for CASIGLAGGNEQFF. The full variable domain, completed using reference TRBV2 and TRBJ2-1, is EPEVTQTPSHQVTQMGQEVILRCVPISNHLYFYWYRQILGQKVEFLVSFYNNEISEKSEIFDDQFSVERPDGSNFTLKIRSTKLEDSAMYFCASIGLAGGNEQFFGPGTRLTVL.